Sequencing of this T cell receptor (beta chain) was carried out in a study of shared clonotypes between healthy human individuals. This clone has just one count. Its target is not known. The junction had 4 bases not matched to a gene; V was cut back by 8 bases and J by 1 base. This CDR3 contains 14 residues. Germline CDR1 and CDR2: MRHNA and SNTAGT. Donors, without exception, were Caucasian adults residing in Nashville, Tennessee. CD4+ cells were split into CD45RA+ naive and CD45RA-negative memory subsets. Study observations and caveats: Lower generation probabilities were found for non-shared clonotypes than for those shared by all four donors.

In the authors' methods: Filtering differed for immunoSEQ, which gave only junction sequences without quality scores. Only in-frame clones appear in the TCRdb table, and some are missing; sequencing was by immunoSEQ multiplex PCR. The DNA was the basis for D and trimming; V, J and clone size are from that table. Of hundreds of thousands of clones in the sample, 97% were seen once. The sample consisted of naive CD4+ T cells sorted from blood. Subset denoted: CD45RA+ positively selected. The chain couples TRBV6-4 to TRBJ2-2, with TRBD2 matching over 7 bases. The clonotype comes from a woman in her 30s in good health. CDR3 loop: CASGASGNTGELFF. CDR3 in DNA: TGTGCCAGCGGGGCTAGCGGGAACACCGGGGAGCTGTTTTTT.